This T cell receptor beta chain originates from a study of metastatic and nonmetastatic thyroid tumors. Study background: Repertoires were compared across blood and tumor or nodule tissue from malignant and benign thyroid patients.

With MiXCR, TCRdb reprocessed the PCR reads. The table includes approximately 34,000 clones, less than 20% detected once. Ahead of thyroid surgery, no patient had received treatment of any kind. Trimming pared 2 bases from V and 0 bases from J, leaving 22 bases between. There are 19 residues in the CDR3. CDR1 and CDR2 (germline): MDHEN, SYDVKM. The sequenced sample consisted of blood. The sequence came from a female donor with papillary thyroid cancer or a benign thyroid nodule (not recorded which). Some clones in this sample may be carry-over from other donors' samples. The genes are TRBV28 and TRBJ1-2, with D uncertain. The CDR3 here is CASSLGSVGVLGANYGYTF. In DNA, the CDR3 is TGTGCCAGCAGTTTAGGTTCGGTCGGTGTTCTGGGAGCTAACTATGGCTACACCTTC.